A single T cell receptor beta chain is shown here with its context. Antigen specificity is unknown. CDR1 and CDR2 from the germline V gene are SQVTM and ANQGSEA. Trimming took off 1 base at V and 4 bases at J, with 16 bases between the two ends. This CDR3 contains 15 residues. This specimen comes from a study of CD8+ T cells in alopecia areata. Looking at the study overall: Those treated were given oral tofacitinib at 5 to 10 mg twice daily. The study gave tofacitinib for 6 to 18 months, then 6 months off drug.

The study's findings and limits: Scalp sample data also include resident alphabeta T cells from normal skin.

Sequencing relied on a cDNA template that was reverse transcribed from extracted RNA. Only in-frame clones appear in the TCRdb table, and some are missing; sequencing was by immunoSEQ multiplex PCR. The repertoire includes around 250,000 clones, around two thirds of them detected once, and 0.95% to 1.5% sits in the top ten. The sample here was CD4+ T cells sorted from blood, taken at week 0. The chain joins TRBV29-1 to TRBJ1-2; D gene ambiguous. The sequence was collected from a human donor with alopecia areata. As DNA, the CDR3 is TGCAGCGTTGAAGGACAACCGGGCCGTCTCTATGGCTACACCTTC. This sequence encodes CSVEGQPGRLYGYTF.